Sequencing of this T cell receptor (beta chain) was carried out in a study of blood T cell repertoires in COVID-19. Overall study: Some COVID-19 samples were acute and others convalescent; all came from the United States, Italy and Spain. In each case, the material was cDNA or gDNA derived from T cells, B-cell-depleted T cells, or PBMCs.

The V gene's germline CDR1 is SQVTM and CDR2 ANQGSEA. Trimming cost V 4 bases and J 2 bases, with 10 bases left between them. CDR3 length: 13 residues. Authors' methods: Estimation of nucleated cell counts relied on the amplification of reference gene primers. This table comes from immunoSEQ multiplex PCR, and its TCRdb copy is limited to in-frame clones, with some not included. V and J calls and clone size are copied from that table; D and trimming were computed from the DNA. Among more than 140,000 clones listed, about 90% were seen once. Sequenced: peripheral blood. The sequence was collected from a woman in her sixties with acute or convalescent COVID-19. V usage is TRBV29-1 and J usage is TRBJ2-3; perhaps TRBD1 as D (6 bases). The CDR3 sequence is CSVGTVITDTQYF. The CDR3 nucleotides read TGCAGCGTTGGGACAGTAATCACAGATACGCAGTATTTT.